The TCR beta chain described here comes from a study of CD8 T cells in ankylosing spondylitis. Points from the study as a whole: Ankylosing spondylitis blood appeared to carry a characteristic TCR beta motif of several highly homologous variants. Researchers report that disease-linked clones proved CD8+ and relatively rare in peripheral blood. Disease-linked clones reportedly showed significant enrichment in matched ankylosing spondylitis synovial fluid.

A word on this clonotype: Its target is unknown.

The CDR3 spans 14 residues. The germline CDR1 and CDR2 sequences are SGHVS and FNYEAQ. J lost 7 bases, V lost 4 bases, and 5 bases had no gene match. TCRdb passed the 5' RACE reads through MiXCR, listing each CDR3 protein once. This table holds 750,000 to 850,000 distinct CDR3 sequences, about 10% found once. The rearrangement links TRBV7-6 to TRBJ2-2, with 8 bases identical to TRBD1. The sequence was collected from a male donor with ankylosing spondylitis. The sequenced sample consisted of blood, either unsorted or a sorted T cell fraction (not recorded which). CDR3: CASSSRQGYGELFF. The CDR3 coding sequence is TGTGCCAGCAGCTCCCGACAGGGGTACGGGGAGCTGTTTTTT.